These T cell receptor beta chains were read from a single sample in a study of T cell responses to AZD1222 COVID-19 vaccine. The data were produced by immunoSEQ multiplex PCR, yet TCRdb's version contains in-frame clones alone and is incomplete. Among under 150,000 clones, about 92% were seen once, and the ten largest hold roughly 3.5%. The material was peripheral blood, obtained 28 days after the second AZD1222 dose. These receptors all stem from an adult who received the AZD1222 COVID-19 vaccine. Each CDR3 is given with its conserved first and last residue. D genes are given only for firm matches. Clone size is shown for a subset of rows, as once, few, many or a class of expanded clone.

>TRBV19|.|TRBJ2-2|.
TGTGCCAGTCACGCCACGAACACCGGGGAGCTGTTTTTT
CASHATNTGELFF
>TRBV7-2|TRBD1|TRBJ1-5|.
TGTGCCAGCAGCCCCCGGACAGGGAGTGGCAATCAGCCCCAGCATTTT
CASSPRTGSGNQPQHF
>TRBV6-2/TRBV6-3|.|TRBJ2-2|.
TGTGCCAGCAGTTACGGCCGCGGCACCGGGGAGCTGTTTTTT
CASSYGRGTGELFF
>TRBV5-4|.|TRBJ2-7|.
TGTGCCAGCAGTTTCAGCCCGGCCGGGACAAGGAGCGAGCAGTACTTC
CASSFSPAGTRSEQYF
>TRBV28|.|TRBJ2-3|once
TGTGCCAGCAGCCTACCCGGAGGGGGGAGGGGACTCTATACGCAGTATTTT
CASSLPGGGRGLYTQYF
>TRBV7-3|TRBD2|TRBJ2-1|once
TGTGCCAGCAGCTTAAGACTAGCGGGAGGCTATGAGCAGTTCTTC
CASSLRLAGGYEQFF
>TRBV7-2|TRBD2|TRBJ2-7|.
TGTGCCAGCAGCTTAGGGTCTAGCCTCCTTTCCGGGAGGGCCTCCGAGCAGTACTTC
CASSLGSSLLSGRASEQYF
>TRBV18|.|TRBJ2-2|.
TGTGCCAGCTCACCACTACTTTCCGGGACTGCGAACACCGGGGAGCTGTTTTTT
CASSPLLSGTANTGELFF
>TRBV9|TRBD1|TRBJ1-1|.
TGTGCCAGCAGCGTGACTTCAGGGGGCGGGTTGGCCACTGAAGCTTTCTTT
CASSVTSGGGLATEAFF
>TRBV7-6|TRBD2|TRBJ2-7|once
TGTGCCAGCAGCCCTAACGGGGGGGGACTAGCGATGAGGCAGTACTTC
CASSPNGGGLAMRQYF
>TRBV18|.|TRBJ2-1|.
TGTGCCAGCTCACCAGCGATCCCGGGCCGATTAAACAATGAGCAGTTCTTC
CASSPAIPGRLNNEQFF
>TRBV4-1|TRBD2|TRBJ2-1|.
TGCGCCAGCAGCCCAGCGGGAGGGTGGAATGAGCAGTTCTTC
CASSPAGGWNEQFF
>TRBV2|TRBD1|TRBJ2-7|.
TGTGCCAGCAGTGCGGGGACAGGGTCCTACGAGCAGTACTTC
CASSAGTGSYEQYF
>TRBV28|TRBD1|TRBJ1-1|.
TGTGCCAGCAGGATCCAGGGGGACACTGAAGCTTTCTTT
CASRIQGDTEAFF
>TRBV6-5|TRBD2|TRBJ2-1|.
TGTGCCAGCAGTTACCGCGGGAGGTCCTTGGGTGAGCAGTTCTTC
CASSYRGRSLGEQFF
>TRBV28|TRBD1|TRBJ1-2|.
TGTGCCAGTCGACAGGGGGGAGGATACTATGGCTACACCTTC
CASRQGGGYYGYTF
>TRBV2|.|TRBJ2-2|.
TGTGCCAGCAGTGAAGCCCGGCCGTCCGGGGAGCTGTTTTTT
CASSEARPSGELFF
>TRBV5-1|.|TRBJ2-1|.
TGCGCCAGCAGCCGAACTAGCTATGAGCAGTTCTTC
CASSRTSYEQFF
>TRBV6-2/TRBV6-3|.|TRBJ1-3|once
TGTGCCAGCAGTTACTCGAGAAGTTCTGGAAACACCATATATTTT
CASSYSRSSGNTIYF
>TRBV15|.|TRBJ1-5|.
TGTGCCACCAGCAGAAGCAATCAGCCCCAGCATTTT
CATSRSNQPQHF
>TRBV27|TRBD1|TRBJ1-2|.
TGTGCCAGCAGTTATACAGGGGGTCGGAACTATGGCTACACCTTC
CASSYTGGRNYGYTF
>TRBV10-3|TRBD1|TRBJ2-1|.
TGTGCCACCACCGGGACAGGTGGGAACAATGAGCAGTTCTTC
CATTGTGGNNEQFF
>TRBV7-6|TRBD2|TRBJ2-1|.
TGTGCCAGCAGCCCGGGGACTAGCGGGAACTACAATGAGCAGTTCTTC
CASSPGTSGNYNEQFF
>TRBV10-3|.|TRBJ2-5|.
TGTGCCATCAGTGAGTCGATGGGTCTTCTAGTGGGAGAGACCCAGTACTTC
CAISESMGLLVGETQYF
>TRBV28|.|TRBJ1-4|.
TGTGCCAGCAGGGTGAATGAAAAACTGTTTTTT
CASRVNEKLFF
>TRBV7-2|.|TRBJ2-7|.
TGTGCCAGCAGACTGTACGGGAGCTCCTACGAGCAGTACTTC
CASRLYGSSYEQYF
>TRBV19|TRBD1|TRBJ1-5|.
TGTGCCAGTAGTATAGGACAGGGCGGGCCCCAGCATTTT
CASSIGQGGPQHF
>TRBV6-1|.|TRBJ1-2|.
TGTGCCAGCAGTGAAGGGACGGCAAGGATTAACAATGGCTACACCTTC
CASSEGTARINNGYTF
>TRBV6-1|.|TRBJ1-4|.
TGTGCCAGCAGTGAAACGGACAGCCTTCGACCAACTAATGAAAAACTGTTTTTT
CASSETDSLRPTNEKLFF
>TRBV2|TRBD2|TRBJ2-7|.
TGTGCCAGCAGTGGAAGCGGGAAGGCGTGGTACGAGCAGTACTTC
CASSGSGKAWYEQYF
>TRBV10-3|.|TRBJ2-5|.
TGTGCCATCAGTGAAGGGACATCATTAGGAACCCAGTACTTC
CAISEGTSLGTQYF
>TRBV28|.|TRBJ2-1|.
TGTGCCAGCAAGGGAGCAGGGTCTTACAATGAGCAGTTCTTC
CASKGAGSYNEQFF
>TRBV6-1|.|TRBJ2-3|once
TGTGCCAGCAGTGAAGAGGGGACACGCACAGATACGCAGTATTTT
CASSEEGTRTDTQYF
>TRBV18|.|TRBJ1-6|.
TGTGCCAGCTCACCAGGGCAGGGTAATTCACCCCTCCACTTT
CASSPGQGNSPLHF
>TRBV7-8|TRBD1|TRBJ1-5|few
TGTGCCAGCAGCTTAGGACAGGGGCCTAATCAGCCCCAGCATTTT
CASSLGQGPNQPQHF